These T cell receptor beta chains were read from a single sample in a study of cytomegalovirus exposure and HLA in healthy donors. Some clones are missing from TCRdb's copy, which holds only in-frame ones; the method was immunoSEQ multiplex PCR. The sample records 120,000 or so clones, around 77% being singletons. The sample was PBMCs. The receptors shown here come from a human donor in good health. Each CDR3 is given with its conserved first and last residue. A D gene is named only where the DNA matches it firmly. Expanded clones are given a class, and other clones once, few, many or no size at all.

14,TRBJ2-7,NA,TRBV7-9,NA,CASTLSGTSYEQYF,TGTGCCAGCACCCTTAGCGGCACCTCCTACGAGCAGTACTTC
16,TRBJ1-3,few,TRBV7-8,NA,CASSLSTPGSGNTIYF,TGTGCCAGCAGCTTATCCACCCCAGGGTCCGGAAACACCATATATTTT
16,TRBJ1-5,once,TRBV4-1,NA,CASSQNFLGGNQPQHF,TGCGCCAGCAGCCAAAACTTCCTAGGGGGCAATCAGCCCCAGCATTTT
14,TRBJ2-7,NA,TRBV28,TRBD1,CASSLRDRGFEQYF,TGTGCCAGCAGTTTGAGGGACAGGGGTTTCGAGCAGTACTTC
16,TRBJ2-6,NA,TRBV5-1,NA,CASSLDSFSGANVLTF,TGCGCCAGCAGCTTGGACAGCTTCTCTGGGGCCAACGTCCTGACTTTC
14,TRBJ2-7,NA,TRBV14,NA,CASSPVADGDEQYF,TGTGCCAGCAGCCCGGTAGCGGACGGGGACGAGCAGTACTTC
15,TRBJ2-5,NA,TRBV11-2,NA,CASSLQTGPQETQYF,TGTGCCAGCAGCCTGCAGACAGGCCCCCAAGAGACCCAGTACTTC
15,TRBJ2-2,NA,TRBV7-3,NA,CASSLFQGGTGELFF,TGTGCCAGCAGCTTATTCCAGGGGGGCACCGGGGAGCTGTTTTTT
14,TRBJ1-2,NA,TRBV10-3,NA,CATLGGRANYGYTF,TGTGCCACCCTCGGAGGACGAGCTAACTATGGCTACACCTTC
16,TRBJ2-7,NA,TRBV28,NA,CASSPLFGRGTYEQYF,TGTGCCAGCAGTCCCCTCTTTGGCAGGGGTACCTACGAGCAGTACTTC
14,TRBJ1-5,few,TRBV19,NA,CASSIRVSNQPQHF,TGTGCCAGTAGTATCAGGGTAAGCAATCAGCCCCAGCATTTT
14,TRBJ1-5,NA,TRBV2,TRBD1,CASSGQGRYQPQHF,TGTGCCAGCAGTGGACAGGGACGGTATCAGCCCCAGCATTTT
14,TRBJ2-7,NA,TRBV28,TRBD2,CASGGESGPDEQYF,TGTGCCAGCGGGGGGGAGTCAGGGCCCGACGAGCAGTACTTC
14,TRBJ1-2,NA,TRBV18,NA,CASSQAQGSYGYTF,TGTGCCAGCTCACAGGCACAGGGCAGCTATGGCTACACCTTC
16,TRBJ2-2,once,TRBV11-3,TRBD2,CASSLRLAGEVGELFF,TGTGCCAGCAGCTTAAGATTAGCGGGAGAGGTCGGGGAGCTGTTTTTT
16,TRBJ2-1,NA,TRBV7-9,TRBD2,CASSLVTSGSWNEQFF,TGTGCCAGCAGCTTGGTAACTAGCGGGAGTTGGAATGAGCAGTTCTTC
11,TRBJ1-1,NA,TRBV30,NA,CAWMGRTEAFF,TGTGCCTGGATGGGGCGAACTGAAGCTTTCTTT
18,TRBJ1-3,once,TRBV27,NA,CASSPSRGVARAGNTIYF,TGTGCCAGCAGTCCTTCCCGGGGGGTGGCCAGGGCTGGAAACACCATATATTTT
14,TRBJ2-7,NA,TRBV9,TRBD2,CASSELLAGAGQYF,TGTGCCAGCAGCGAACTACTAGCGGGAGCGGGGCAGTACTTC
12,TRBJ2-1,NA,TRBV2,NA,CASSLSGNEQFF,TGTGCCAGCAGTCTCTCAGGGAATGAGCAGTTCTTC
17,TRBJ2-1,NA,TRBV9,NA,CASSSPPRGRDHNEQFF,TGTGCCAGCAGCTCCCCCCCCCGTGGGAGAGACCACAATGAGCAGTTCTTC
13,TRBJ2-7,NA,TRBV7-3,NA,CASSPGVAYEQYF,TGTGCCAGCAGCCCCGGGGTGGCCTACGAGCAGTACTTC
13,TRBJ2-3,NA,TRBV28,NA,CASTPPGADTQYF,TGTGCCAGCACCCCCCCAGGCGCAGATACGCAGTATTTT
18,TRBJ2-5,few,TRBV5-1,TRBD1,CASSPRPPGQGAMETQYF,TGCGCCAGCAGCCCACGACCCCCGGGACAGGGGGCAATGGAGACCCAGTACTTC
16,TRBJ2-2,once,TRBV19,TRBD2,CASSSRTSENTGELFF,TGTGCCAGTAGTAGCAGGACTAGCGAGAACACCGGGGAGCTGTTTTTT
14,TRBJ2-5,few,TRBV5-1,NA,CASSRDTGRETQYF,TGCGCCAGCAGCCGGGACACGGGGCGAGAGACCCAGTACTTC
16,TRBJ2-4,NA,TRBV6-1,NA,CASSEPGPGAKNSQYF,TGTGCCAGCAGTGAACCAGGGCCTGGAGCCAAAAACAGTCAGTACTTC